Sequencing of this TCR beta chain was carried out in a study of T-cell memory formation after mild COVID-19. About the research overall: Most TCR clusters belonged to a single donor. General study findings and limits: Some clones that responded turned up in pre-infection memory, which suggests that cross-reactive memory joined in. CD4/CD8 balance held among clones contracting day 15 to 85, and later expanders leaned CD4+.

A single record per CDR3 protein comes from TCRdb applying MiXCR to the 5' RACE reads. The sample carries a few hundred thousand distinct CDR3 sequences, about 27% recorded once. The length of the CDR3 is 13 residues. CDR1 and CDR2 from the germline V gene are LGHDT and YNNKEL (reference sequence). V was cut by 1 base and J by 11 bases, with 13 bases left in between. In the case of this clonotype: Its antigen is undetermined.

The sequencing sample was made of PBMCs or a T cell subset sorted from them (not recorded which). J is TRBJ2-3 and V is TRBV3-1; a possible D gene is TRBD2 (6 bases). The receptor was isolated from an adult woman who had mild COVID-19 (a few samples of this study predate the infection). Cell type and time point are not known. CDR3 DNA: TGTGCCAGCAGCCAAGCTACACCGGGAGTGCAGTATTTT. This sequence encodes CASSQATPGVQYF.